One and the same sample provided the 18 T cell receptor beta chains below, sequenced in a study of cytomegalovirus exposure and HLA in healthy donors. It was with 60 Vbeta and 13 Jbeta primers that the PCR ran. Sequencing used immunoSEQ multiplex PCR; TCRdb keeps in-frame clones, though not all of them. This table has 210,000 or so clones, 70% to 80% appearing once. The sequenced material came from PBMCs. The source is a woman aged 60-70 years in good health and CMV-seropositive.

The rearrangement links TRBV7-2 to TRBJ2-1; 12 bases are a match to TRBD1. The CDR3 runs to 15 residues. The V and J ends lost 5 bases and 9 bases, in that order; junction bases with no gene match: 8. CDR1 SGHTA and CDR2 FQGNSA come from the germline V gene. Written as DNA, the CDR3 is TGTGCCAGCAGCGCACCGGGACAGGGGGCGCTTGAGCAGTTCTTC. This encodes CASSAPGQGALEQFF.

The count of this clone is one. This chain uses TRBV6-5 with TRBJ2-2; D might be TRBD2 (7 bases). The V end lost 4 bases, the J end lost 5 bases, and 14 bases lay between the germline ends. Germline CDR1 and CDR2: MNHEY and SVGAGI. CDR3 length: 15 amino acids. CDR3 coding DNA: TGTGCCAGCAGTTTGCGGGGGCTGACGACCGGGGAGCTGTTTTTT. This translates into CASSLRGLTTGELFF.

The chain uses TRBV7-3 and TRBJ1-3; weak D call: TRBD1 (6 bases). This CDR3 contains 14 residues. Deletions cut 5 bases from V and 1 base from J, with 9 bases between. Germline CDR1 reads SGHTA; CDR2 reads FQGTGA. CDR3 bases: TGTGCCAGCAGCCAAGGGACATCTGGAAACACCATATATTTT. Protein: CASSQGTSGNTIYF.

CDR3 residues: CASSGQENYGYTF. For the CDR3, the DNA is TGTGCCAGCAGCGGACAGGAAAACTATGGCTACACCTTC. The rearrangement links TRBV2 to TRBJ1-2, with 7 positions matching TRBD1. Germline V gives CDR1 SNHLY, CDR2 FYNNEI. The CDR3 length is 13 residues. After removal of 6 bases from V and 2 bases from J, the junction contained 3 bases not matched to a gene.

Comment on this clone: In the same sample, other DNA sequences code for this CDR3. This chain links TRBV5-1 with TRBJ2-5, with TRBD1 as a possible D gene (5 bases). V was trimmed by 4 bases and J by 4 bases, leaving 11 bases between them. Germline values: CDR1 SGHRS, CDR2 YFSETQ. This CDR3 comprises 13 residues. This CDR3 reads CASSPGQGETQYF. DNA of the CDR3: TGCGCCAGCAGCCCTGGGCAGGGAGAGACCCAGTACTTC. Together with reference TRBV5-1 and TRBJ2-5, the CDR3 gives the full variable domain: KAGVTQTPRYLIKTRGQQVTLSCSPISGHRSVSWYQQTPGQGLQFLFEYFSETQRNKGNFPGRFSGRQFSNSRSEMNVSTLELGDSALYLCASSPGQGETQYFGPGTRLLVL.

The V call is TRBV7-2, the J call TRBJ1-5, with D maybe TRBD1 (5 bases). Germline-derived CDR1 and CDR2 are SGHTA and FQGNSA. Trimming removed 1 base from V and 6 bases from J, with 16 bases in between. This CDR3 region has 16 residues. The CDR3 DNA is TGTGCCAGCAGCTTAGAAATAGGAGGGGTGCTTCAGCCCCAGCATTTT. Translation: CASSLEIGGVLQPQHF.

The chain uses TRBV7-8 and TRBJ2-7; 11 nucleotides match TRBD1. Germline CDR1 SGHVS, CDR2 FQNEAQ. V lost 5 bases and J lost 7; bases outside the gene matches: 4. The CDR3 covers 13 residues. CDR3 in DNA: TGTGCCAGCAGCCAGGACAGGGGGCGGGAGCAGTACTTC. It translates to CASSQDRGREQYF.

As DNA, the CDR3 is TGTGCCAGCAGCTTCCGAGGACAGGGAGGCAATCAGCCCCAGCATTTT. As protein: CASSFRGQGGNQPQHF. The gene calls are TRBV7-8 and TRBJ1-5, with TRBD1 identical over 8 bases. The junction had 6 bases not matched to a gene; V was cut back by 3 bases and J by 2 bases. In germline, CDR1 is SGHVS, CDR2 FQNEAQ. This CDR3 comprises 16 residues.

With regard to this clone: At one end the junction does not follow the germline gene, possibly because of a read error. The chain recombines TRBV7-9 with TRBJ2-2, with 7 bases identical to TRBD2. The CDR3 sequence is 16 residues long. Germline CDR1 reads SEHNR; CDR2 reads FQNEAQ (reference sequence). In DNA, the CDR3 is TGTTCCAGCAGCTTCAGCGGGGCGACGAACACCGGGGAGCTGTTTTTT. Residues: CSSSFSGATNTGELFF.

The chain has TRBV19 and TRBJ1-2, with D unclear. CDR1 LNHDA and CDR2 SQIVND come from the germline V gene (reference sequence). V was pared by 3 bases and J by 3 bases, with 11 bases between. The length of the CDR3 is 14 residues. CDR3 protein: CASSIHGYYYGYTF. The CDR3 coding sequence is TGTGCCAGTAGTATCCATGGTTACTACTATGGCTACACCTTC.

The rearrangement links TRBV18 to TRBJ2-7, with 9 positions matching TRBD1. Germline assignment: CDR1 KGHSH and CDR2 LQKENI. V shed 6 bases and J 5 bases; nucleotides not matched to a gene: 8. This CDR3 has 14 amino acids. The CDR3 loop is CASSTGQGMNEQYF. CDR3 coding DNA: TGTGCCAGCTCGACGGGACAGGGAATGAACGAGCAGTACTTC.

V gene TRBV5-4 combines with J gene TRBJ1-2; 8 bases map to TRBD1. Unmatched junction bases numbered 12, after V lost 4 bases and J lost 4 bases. The CDR3 loop spans 16 amino acids. Germline V CDR1 and CDR2: SGHNT, YYREEE (reference sequence). The CDR3 is CASSGSVQGGGYGYTF. For the CDR3, the DNA is TGTGCCAGCAGCGGAAGCGTACAGGGGGGCGGCTATGGCTACACCTTC.

This clone was detected only a few times. V is TRBV19 and J is TRBJ2-2, with 11 bases aligning to TRBD2. CDR1 and CDR2 from the germline V gene are LNHDA and SQIVND (reference sequence). This CDR3 region has 16 residues. V shed 4 bases, J shed 1 base, and the junction held 2 bases outside the gene matches. CDR3 nucleotides: TGTGCCAGTAGTAAGCTAGCGGGGGGGAACACCGGGGAGCTGTTTTTT. It translates to CASSKLAGGNTGELFF.

This clone was observed once. V and J are TRBV19 and TRBJ2-5, with 8 bases lining up with TRBD1. V shed 3 bases, J shed 5 bases, and the junction held 5 bases outside the gene matches. Germline V gene sequence: CDR1 LNHDA, CDR2 SQIVND (reference sequence). The length of the CDR3 is 14 residues. CDR3: CASSIHRGSETQYF. In nucleotides, the CDR3 is TGTGCCAGTAGTATCCACAGGGGGTCTGAGACCCAGTACTTC.

This chain links TRBV10-1 with TRBJ1-5; D might be TRBD1 (5 bases). Trimming took 7 bases from V and 8 from J, leaving 27 bases between them. The CDR3 has 17 residues. The V gene's germline CDR1 is WNHNN and CDR2 SYGVQD (reference sequence). The CDR3 is CASIIIFRGEGRKPQHF. CDR3 DNA: TGCGCCAGCATTATCATCTTTCGGGGGGAGGGTAGAAAGCCCCAGCATTTT.

This chain uses TRBV4-1 with TRBJ2-3; TRBD2 matches 8 bases. The germline V gene encodes CDR1 MGHRA and CDR2 YSYEKL. The CDR3 loop spans 18 amino acids. The V segment lost 0 bases and the J segment 1 base; nucleotides outside the gene matches: 9. The CDR3 DNA follows: TGCGCCAGCAGCCAAGACAGAACTAGCGGAACACGCACAGATACGCAGTATTTT. Amino acid sequence: CASSQDRTSGTRTDTQYF.

The sample holds a few counts of this clone. The chain recombines TRBV6-4 with TRBJ2-5; TRBD2 aligns across 9 bases. The J segment lost 5 bases and the V segment lost 8 bases, leaving 12 bases of the junction unmatched. Germline CDR1 is MRHNA and CDR2 is SNTAGT. The CDR3 contains 15 residues. CDR3 residues: CASVAGGPEAETQYF. In DNA form, the CDR3 reads TGTGCCAGCGTGGCGGGGGGGCCGGAAGCGGAGACCCAGTACTTC.

This clone is a singleton in its sample. The V call is TRBV10-1, the J call TRBJ2-1; 7 bases map to TRBD1. CDR3 length equals 11 residues. Germline assignment: CDR1 WNHNN and CDR2 SYGVQD (reference sequence). Germline trimming cut 6 bases from V and 15 bases from J; bases unmatched to any gene: 8. CDR3 nucleotide sequence: TGCGCCAGCAGCCCAGGGACAGCACCGTTCTTC. It translates to CASSPGTAPFF.